One and the same sample provided the 11 T cell receptor beta chains below, sequenced in a study of T cell repertoires in cytomegalovirus infection. TCRdb passed the reads through MiXCR, listing each CDR3 protein once. The repertoire holds 300,000 or so distinct CDR3 sequences, 8% to 10% seen once, with more than 2.5% in the top ten. Sequencing input: PBMCs. Receptors were obtained from a human donor in good health (CMV status not recorded). Some clones in this sample may be carry-over from other donors' samples.

Many counts were recorded for this clonotype. The chain recombines TRBV4-1 with TRBJ2-7; tentative D call: TRBD2 (5 bases). Germline loops: CDR1 MGHRA, CDR2 YSYEKL. The CDR3 runs to 16 residues. V shed 0 bases and J shed 0 bases, with 12 bases lying between them. The CDR3 protein is CASSQDPSGSSYEQYV. For the CDR3, the DNA is TGCGCCAGCAGCCAAGATCCGTCGGGGAGCTCCTACGAGCAGTACGTC.

This clonotype was seen a handful of times. The chain is built from TRBV20-1 and TRBJ1-2; D remains ambiguous. V was trimmed by 0 bases and J by 3 bases, leaving 14 bases between them. Germline V gives CDR1 DFQATT, CDR2 SNEGSKA (reference sequence). This CDR3 is 15 amino acids long. DNA of the CDR3: TGCAGTGCTAGAGAAAAGGGTATCCTTGACTATGGCTACACCTTC. Encoded protein: CSAREKGILDYGYTF.

This clonotype was observed many times. The CDR3 region has the DNA TGTGCCAGCAGTCCCACCTCGTTGAGGGGGAGCTCCTACGAGCAGTACGTC. Its protein is CASSPTSLRGSSYEQYV. This chain joins TRBV6-1 and TRBJ2-7; perhaps TRBD1 as D (6 bases). CDR3 length: 17 amino acids. Per germline, CDR1 MNHNS and CDR2 SASEGT. The V end lost 5 bases, the J end lost 0 bases, and 20 bases lay between the germline ends.

At least ten counts were recorded for this clonotype. The chain joins TRBV10-3 to TRBJ2-1; either TRBD1 or TRBD2 may supply D (5 bases each). The CDR3 has 13 amino acids. V lost 5 bases, J lost 8 bases, and 13 bases lay in between. The germline V gene encodes CDR1 ENHRY and CDR2 SYGVKD. The CDR3 loop is CAISTRVGDEQFF. The CDR3 DNA follows: TGTGCCATCAGTACGCGCGTGGGGGATGAGCAGTTCTTC.

This clonotype occurred many times. The chain joins TRBV20-1 to TRBJ1-1, with unresolved D. Trimming pared 3 bases from V and 4 bases from J, leaving 9 bases between. Germline CDR1 is DFQATT and CDR2 is SNEGSKA (reference sequence). CDR3 length equals 12 residues. The CDR3 DNA reads as TGCAGTGCTAGGGATTTGGCCACTGAAGCTTTCTTT. It is translated as CSARDLATEAFF.

This clonotype was counted only a few times. The chain uses TRBV18 and TRBJ2-2; D remains unclear. The CDR3 runs to 17 residues. CDR1 is KGHSH, CDR2 LQKENI, per germline. The V end was cut by 6 bases, the J end by 0 bases, with 17 bases between. CDR3 DNA: TGTGCCAGCTCGCGAAATGGCCTGGGGTCGAACACCGGGGAGCTGTTTTTT. Its protein is CASSRNGLGSNTGELFF. Full variable domain (missing parts from reference TRBV18 and TRBJ2-2): NAGVMQNPRHLVRRRGQEARLRCSPMKGHSHVYWYRQLPEEGLKFMVYLQKENIIDESGMPKERFSAEFPKEGPSILRIQQVVRGDSAAYFCASSRNGLGSNTGELFFGEGSRLTVL.

The J gene is TRBJ2-7, the V gene TRBV10-3; 10 nucleotides match TRBD1. The germline V gene has CDR1 ENHRY and CDR2 SYGVKD. Germline trimming cut 6 bases from V and 3 bases from J; bases unmatched to any gene: 5. This CDR3 region has 14 residues. CDR3 amino acids: CAIRETGGGYEQYF. Written as DNA, the CDR3 is TGTGCCATCAGGGAGACAGGGGGCGGCTACGAGCAGTACTTC.

In its sample, this clonotype was seen many times. The chain is built from TRBV10-3 and TRBJ2-2, with TRBD1 matching 10 bases. The ends lost 9 bases at V and 3 bases at J; junction bases unmatched: 4. CDR1 is ENHRY and CDR2 is SYGVKD in the germline V gene. CDR3 length equals 14 residues. CDR3 in DNA: TGTGCCATTGCGGGACAGGGGCACACCGGGGAGCTGTTTTTT. As protein: CAIAGQGHTGELFF.

This clonotype was detected many times. The chain carries TRBV7-2 and TRBJ2-7, with 7 bases fitting TRBD1. Trimming at V came to 6 bases and at J to 3 bases, leaving 11 bases not matched to a gene. Germline CDR1 is SGHTA and CDR2 is FQGNSA. This CDR3 is 15 amino acids long. DNA of the CDR3: TGTGCCAGCAGTTGGGCCCCAGGGGGTATCTACGAGCAGTACTTC. This translates into CASSWAPGGIYEQYF. Based on the CDR3 plus reference TRBV7-2 and TRBJ2-7, the full variable domain is GAGVSQSPSNKVTEKGKDVELRCDPISGHTALYWYRQSLGQGLEFLIYFQGNSAPDKSGLPSDRFSAERTGGSVSTLTIQRTQQEDSAVYLCASSWAPGGIYEQYFGPGTRLTVT.

This clonotype was observed at least ten times. This chain links TRBV29-1 with TRBJ2-2; tentatively, D is TRBD2 (6 bases). The CDR3 consists of 14 residues. Germline CDR1 is SQVTM and CDR2 is ANQGSEA. Trimming removed 2 bases from V and 1 base from J, with 8 bases in between. The CDR3 sequence is CSVETGENTGELFF. The CDR3 DNA follows: TGCAGCGTTGAAACGGGGGAGAACACCGGGGAGCTGTTTTTT.

At least ten counts were recorded for this clonotype. V gene TRBV7-9 combines with J gene TRBJ1-1; D may be TRBD1 (5 bases). CDR3 length: 14 residues. V was trimmed by 4 bases and J by 3 bases, leaving 12 bases between them. Germline V lookup: CDR1 SEHNR, CDR2 FQNEAQ (reference sequence). CDR3 sequence: CASSSSGTYTEAFF. DNA of the CDR3: TGTGCCAGCAGCTCCTCCGGGACCTACACTGAAGCTTTCTTT.